The 30 T cell receptor beta chains reported below all come from one sample, sequenced in a study of CD8+ T cells in alopecia areata. Extracted from the samples, RNA was reverse transcribed into cDNA to serve as the sequencing template. The repertoire was sequenced with immunoSEQ multiplex PCR; TCRdb's copy has only in-frame clones and lacks some. The sample includes 90,000 to 120,000 clones, over 80% seen only once; the top ten take roughly a quarter. Indicated treatment: oral pan-JAK inhibitor, 5-10 mg twice daily. The sequences come from CD8+ T cells sorted from blood, collected at week 24, from a patient treated with tofacitinib. The receptors derive from a human donor with alopecia areata.

The chain is built from TRBV4-2 and TRBJ2-7; 10 bases align to TRBD2. From germline, CDR1 is LGHNA and CDR2 YNFKEQ. This CDR3 is 14 amino acids long. Trimming cost V 5 bases and J 0 bases; bases outside gene matches: 1. CDR3 amino acids: CASSASGGSYEQYF. CDR3 coding DNA: TGTGCCAGCAGCGCTAGCGGGGGCTCCTACGAGCAGTACTTC.

V usage is TRBV7-6 and J usage is TRBJ2-5; D assignment may be TRBD1 or TRBD2 (6 bases each). V was shortened by 1 base and J by 0 bases, with 15 bases between the two germline ends. This CDR3 has 17 amino acids. Germline CDR1 and CDR2: SGHVS and FNYEAQ. CDR3 bases: TGTGCCAGCAGCTTAGAAAGGGGGACTTGGTACCAAGAGACCCAGTACTTC. It codes for CASSLERGTWYQETQYF.

The chain is built from TRBV4-1 and TRBJ1-1, with D hard to call. The V gene's germline CDR1 is MGHRA and CDR2 YSYEKL. The V gene lost 0 bases and the J gene lost 1 base, with 9 bases spanning the gap. CDR3 length: 15 amino acids. This CDR3 is CASSQDAKGNTEAFF. The CDR3 coding sequence is TGCGCCAGCAGCCAAGATGCAAAGGGGAACACTGAAGCTTTCTTT.

V usage is TRBV7-9 and J usage is TRBJ2-1, with D possibly TRBD1 on 6 matching bases. The CDR3 is 13 residues long. The V end was cut by 3 bases, the J end by 6 bases, with 9 bases between. Germline CDR1 reads SEHNR; CDR2 reads FQNEAQ (reference sequence). This chain's CDR3 is CASSFGQPNEQFF. CDR3 in DNA: TGTGCCAGCAGCTTCGGACAGCCCAATGAGCAGTTCTTC.

This clone was detected only a few times. J is TRBJ2-5 and V is TRBV29-1; D unresolved. CDR3 length: 12 residues. V was shortened by 2 bases and J by 7 bases, with 11 bases between the two germline ends. CDR1 and CDR2 (germline): SQVTM, ANQGSEA. Here the CDR3 DNA reads TGCAGCGTTGAACAGTCCGAAGGGACCCAGTACTTC. Encoded protein: CSVEQSEGTQYF.

This clone was observed once. The CDR3 region has the DNA TGCGCCAGCAGCTCGGACCGATCCACAGATACGCAGTATTTT. Translation gives CASSSDRSTDTQYF. V is TRBV5-1 and J is TRBJ2-3; D call uncertain. Germline CDR1 SGHRS, CDR2 YFSETQ. Deletions cut 3 bases from V and 2 bases from J, with 10 bases between. The CDR3 runs 14 residues.

This chain connects TRBV5-6 to TRBJ2-7; tentative D call: TRBD2 (5 bases). Trimming removed 4 bases from V and 4 bases from J, with 12 bases in between. The CDR3 sequence is 13 residues long. Germline V gives CDR1 SGHDT, CDR2 YYEEEE. CDR3 in DNA: TGTGCCAGCAGCCCCGGGGTCGGGTACGAGCAGTACTTC. Its translation: CASSPGVGYEQYF.

The V and J genes are TRBV11-3 and TRBJ2-5; no firm D call. Germline loops: CDR1 SGHNT, CDR2 YENEEA. CDR3 length: 12 amino acids. Trimming removed 4 bases at V and 7 bases at J, with 10 bases between. The CDR3 sequence: CASSSQYWTQYF. For the CDR3, the DNA is TGTGCCAGCAGCTCTCAATACTGGACCCAGTACTTC.

The chain combines TRBV4-3 with TRBJ2-7; D remains ambiguous. In germline, CDR1 is LGHNA, CDR2 YSLEER. Trimming pared 0 bases from V and 3 bases from J, leaving 18 bases between. This CDR3 has 17 amino acids. The CDR3 DNA sequence: TGCGCCAGCAGCCAAGATTGGCGGCGGCAGGATAGCTACGAGCAGTACTTC. It specifies CASSQDWRRQDSYEQYF.

This clone turned up a few times. J is TRBJ2-1 and V is TRBV6-5; 11 nucleotides match TRBD2. The CDR3 totals 15 residues. Germline CDR1 is MNHEY and CDR2 is SVGAGI. J gave up 4 bases and V 5 bases, and 4 bases lay outside the gene matches. The CDR3, as DNA: TGTGCCAGCAGTCGAGGGACTAGCGGTTACAATGAGCAGTTCTTC. This sequence encodes CASSRGTSGYNEQFF.

This clone was seen a handful of times. This chain uses TRBV4-1 with TRBJ2-5; maybe TRBD1 (6 bases). Germline CDR1 is MGHRA and CDR2 is YSYEKL. Deletions cut 6 bases from V and 2 bases from J, with 13 bases between. This CDR3 has 14 amino acids. The CDR3 loop is CASSARDIQETQYF. Written as DNA, the CDR3 is TGCGCCAGCAGTGCTAGGGACATTCAAGAGACCCAGTACTTC.

The chain uses TRBV7-6 and TRBJ2-7; tentative D call: TRBD2 (6 bases). The CDR3 length is 16 residues. Per the germline V gene, CDR1 is SGHVS and CDR2 is FNYEAQ. Trimming left V 0 bases short and J 7 bases short, with 19 bases between. The CDR3 nucleotides read TGTGCCAGCAGCTTAGCTCACGGGGGAGTGGCGGTGGAGCAGTACTTC. This gives the protein CASSLAHGGVAVEQYF.

This clone has just one count. The J gene is TRBJ2-1, the V gene TRBV6-4; TRBD2 matches 13 bases. This CDR3 region has 16 residues. V lost 6 bases, J lost 3 bases, and 5 bases stayed unmatched. Germline loops: CDR1 MRHNA, CDR2 SNTAGT. This chain's CDR3 is CASSQLAGGRYNEQFF. CDR3 bases: TGTGCCAGCAGCCAACTAGCGGGGGGGCGCTACAATGAGCAGTTCTTC.

The rearrangement links TRBV5-8 to TRBJ2-7, with TRBD1 matching over 7 bases. This CDR3 is built from 14 residues. Germline assignment: CDR1 SGHTS and CDR2 YDEGEE. J lost 5 bases, V lost 4 bases, and 9 bases had no gene match. The CDR3 DNA follows: TGTGCCAGCAGCCTCCCCCCAGGGGGTGACGAGCAGTACTTC. It yields the protein CASSLPPGGDEQYF.

The V gene is TRBV10-3, the J gene TRBJ1-6, with unresolved D. The germline V and J ends were trimmed by 2 bases and 6 bases, with 5 bases remaining between them. Looked up from germline, CDR1 is ENHRY and CDR2 is SYGVKD. This CDR3 comprises 13 residues. CDR3 region: CAISEGINSPLHF. The CDR3 nucleotides read TGTGCCATCAGTGAGGGGATTAATTCACCCCTCCACTTT.

The genes are TRBV7-2 and TRBJ2-3, with 12 bases matching TRBD2. V trimming: 4 bases; J trimming: 2 bases; junction bases outside the gene matches: 4. The CDR3 is 16 amino acids. From germline, CDR1 is SGHTA and CDR2 FQGNSA. CDR3 DNA sequence: TGTGCCAGCAGCTCACTAGCGGGGGGCTACACAGATACGCAGTATTTT. Translating it yields CASSSLAGGYTDTQYF.

J is TRBJ2-4 and V is TRBV2; weak D call: TRBD1 (5 bases). Germline V gene sequence: CDR1 SNHLY, CDR2 FYNNEI. V was trimmed by 10 bases and J by 1 base, leaving 11 bases between them. This CDR3 contains 13 residues. The CDR3 sequence: CAIRVGAKNIQYF. For the CDR3, the DNA is TGTGCCATCAGGGTAGGGGCCAAAAACATTCAGTACTTC.

In regard to this clone: Other nucleotide sequences from this sample produce the same CDR3. The V gene is TRBV4-2, the J gene TRBJ2-7; D may be TRBD1 (6 bases). Trimming stripped 3 bases from V and 4 bases from J, with 7 bases between. The CDR3 is 12 residues long. The V gene's germline CDR1 is LGHNA and CDR2 YNFKEQ. DNA for the CDR3: TGTGCCAGCAGCCAGACAGGTTACGAGCAGTACTTC. This encodes CASSQTGYEQYF.

The chain links TRBV7-6 to TRBJ1-1; D gene ambiguous. Germline V gives CDR1 SGHVS, CDR2 FNYEAQ. The CDR3 length is 13 residues. V was clipped by 1 base and J by 4 bases, with 7 bases between them. CDR3 sequence reads: CASSLEEGTEAFF. The CDR3 region has the DNA TGTGCCAGCAGCTTAGAGGAGGGCACTGAAGCTTTCTTT.

CDR3 sequence (DNA): TGTGCCAGCAGTTACAGGGCGACGGACGAGCAGTACTTC. This gives the protein CASSYRATDEQYF. The V and J genes are TRBV6-5 and TRBJ2-7, with D unresolved. The CDR3 covers 13 residues. In germline, CDR1 is MNHEY, CDR2 SVGAGI. The ends were cut back, 2 bases at V and 5 bases at J, with 10 bases in the middle.

V gene TRBV5-4 combines with J gene TRBJ1-1, with 7 nucleotides matching TRBD1. Germline CDR1 is SGHNT and CDR2 is YYREEE (reference sequence). Trimming removed 4 bases from V and 8 bases from J; junction bases left unmatched: 5. This CDR3 is 12 amino acids long. Here the CDR3 DNA reads TGTGCCAGCAGCGTGGGACAGTTGGAAGCTTTCTTT. It encodes CASSVGQLEAFF.

The chain combines TRBV2 with TRBJ2-7, with no clear D. CDR3 length: 13 amino acids. The V end lost 3 bases, the J end lost 4 bases, and 10 bases lay between the germline ends. In germline, CDR1 is SNHLY, CDR2 FYNNEI. The DNA for the CDR3 is TGTGCCAGCAGTGAGGAGTGGGGTTACGAGCAGTACTTC. This codes for CASSEEWGYEQYF.

As to this clone: The sample holds other DNA sequences that translate to the same CDR3. The chain couples TRBV7-9 to TRBJ2-7; tentatively, D is TRBD1 (5 bases). Germline CDR1 SEHNR, CDR2 FQNEAQ (reference sequence). V lost 2 bases and J 7 bases, leaving 9 bases between the germline ends. The CDR3 covers 12 residues. CDR3 sequence reads: CASSLSGYEQYF. CDR3 nucleotide sequence: TGTGCCAGCAGCTTATCAGGGTATGAGCAGTACTTC.

The chain combines TRBV7-8 with TRBJ2-3; 13 bases align to TRBD2. The CDR3 spans 16 residues. Germline trimming cut 5 bases from V and 1 base from J; bases unmatched to any gene: 3. The germline CDR1 and CDR2 sequences are SGHVS and FQNEAQ. The CDR3 DNA follows: TGTGCCAGCAGCCTAGGGACTAGCGGGGGCACAGATACGCAGTATTTT. It encodes CASSLGTSGGTDTQYF.

This clone was observed at least ten times. The chain joins TRBV10-3 to TRBJ1-1, with D possibly being TRBD1 (6 bases). CDR3 size: 14 residues. The V end was cut by 0 bases, the J end by 6 bases, with 11 bases between. The V gene's germline CDR1 is ENHRY and CDR2 SYGVKD. CDR3 amino acids: CAISESTGFAEAFF. CDR3 sequence (DNA): TGTGCCATCAGTGAGTCAACAGGGTTTGCTGAAGCTTTCTTT.

This sequence joins TRBV19 and TRBJ2-7; TRBD1 agrees at 11 bases. The junction had 6 bases not matched to a gene; V was cut back by 2 bases and J by 3 bases. This CDR3 is built from 16 residues. Germline loops: CDR1 LNHDA, CDR2 SQIVND (reference sequence). The CDR3 loop reads CASSITPGTGGYEQYF. The DNA for the CDR3 is TGTGCCAGTAGTATAACTCCCGGGACAGGGGGCTACGAGCAGTACTTC.

The genes are TRBV4-1 and TRBJ1-2; 10 bases match TRBD1. Losses at the gene ends were 4 bases for V and 8 bases for J; bases not matched to a gene: 7. From germline, CDR1 is MGHRA and CDR2 YSYEKL. This CDR3 has 14 residues. Written as DNA, the CDR3 is TGCGCCAGCAGCCTCCGGGACAGGGGTTGGGGCTACACCTTC. Its protein product is CASSLRDRGWGYTF.

Concerning this clone itself: The junction differs from germline at one of its ends, possibly a read error. CDR3 sequence: CASSLQAGGYNEQFF. Written as DNA, the CDR3 is TGTGCTAGCAGCTTACAGGCGGGGGGCTACAATGAGCAGTTCTTC. The V and J genes are TRBV7-7 and TRBJ2-1, with 8 bases fitting TRBD2. Germline lookup yields CDR1 SSHAT and CDR2 FNYEAQ (reference sequence). This CDR3 is 15 amino acids long.

The rearrangement uses TRBV11-2 and TRBJ2-5; D remains ambiguous. CDR3 length: 14 amino acids. Trimming left V 3 bases short and J 5 bases short, with 13 bases between. Per germline, CDR1 SGHAT and CDR2 FQNNGV. CDR3 sequence reads: CASSFWGGVETQYF. The CDR3 DNA reads as TGTGCCAGCAGCTTCTGGGGTGGCGTCGAGACCCAGTACTTC.

This chain uses TRBV5-6 with TRBJ1-2; 8 bases match TRBD1. V lost 2 bases to trimming and J lost 3 bases; unmatched junction nucleotides: 3. Germline assignment: CDR1 SGHDT and CDR2 YYEEEE. The length of the CDR3 is 14 residues. Here the CDR3 DNA reads TGTGCCAGCAGCTTCGGACAGGGCGACTATGGCTACACCTTC. Amino acids: CASSFGQGDYGYTF.